This paragraph covers one TCR beta chain sequence. Participants came from some 23 US areas, aged roughly 18 to 89 years. Among Cohort 3 donors, those recovered had two negative PCRs, clearance, or symptom resolution. The source of the sample is a study of blood T cell repertoires in COVID-19. This CDR3 has 12 residues. CDR1 is LNHDA and CDR2 is SQIVND in the germline V gene (reference sequence). Trimming removed 5 bases at V and 5 bases at J, with 9 bases between. The authors' processing: Nucleated cell number was recorded as an estimate derived from reference gene primer amplification. This table comes from immunoSEQ multiplex PCR, and its TCRdb copy is limited to in-frame clones, with some not included. V, J and clone size reflect that table, while D and trimming were determined from the DNA. The sample records hundreds of thousands of clones, around 89% being singletons.

This clonotype was sampled from a woman aged 45 to 65 who had recovered from COVID-19. The sample consisted of PBMCs or T cells enriched from blood (not recorded which). The V call is TRBV19, the J call TRBJ1-1, with D unclear. CDR3 amino acids: CASSWGGTEAFF. The CDR3 DNA reads as TGTGCCAGTAGTTGGGGAGGTACTGAAGCTTTCTTT.